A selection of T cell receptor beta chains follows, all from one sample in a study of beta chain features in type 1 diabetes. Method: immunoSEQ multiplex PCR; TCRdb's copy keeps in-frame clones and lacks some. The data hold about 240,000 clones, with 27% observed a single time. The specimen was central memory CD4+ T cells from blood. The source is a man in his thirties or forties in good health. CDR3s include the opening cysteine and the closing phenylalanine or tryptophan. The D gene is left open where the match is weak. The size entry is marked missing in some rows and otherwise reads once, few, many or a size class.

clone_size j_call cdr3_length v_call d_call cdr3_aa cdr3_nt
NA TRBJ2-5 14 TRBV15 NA CATSRNLLEETQYF TGTGCCACCAGCAGGAATCTTTTAGAAGAGACCCAGTACTTC
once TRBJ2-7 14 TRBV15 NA CATSRVNSGGEQYF TGTGCCACCAGCAGAGTAAACTCTGGGGGCGAGCAGTACTTC
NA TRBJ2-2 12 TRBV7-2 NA CASSLVSGELFF TGTGCCAGCAGCTTAGTCAGCGGGGAGCTGTTTTTT
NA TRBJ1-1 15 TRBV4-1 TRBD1 CASSQAPGTGPEAFF TGCGCCAGCAGCCAAGCTCCCGGGACAGGGCCTGAAGCTTTCTTT
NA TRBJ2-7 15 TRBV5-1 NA CASSAQGESSYEQYF TGCGCCAGCAGCGCCCAGGGTGAGAGCTCCTACGAGCAGTACTTC
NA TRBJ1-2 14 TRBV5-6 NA CASSPGVVGYGYTF TGTGCCAGCAGCCCAGGGGTAGTAGGTTATGGCTACACCTTC
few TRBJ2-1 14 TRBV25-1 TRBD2 CASRGLAGGPVQFF TGTGCCAGCAGGGGACTAGCGGGGGGGCCGGTGCAGTTCTTC
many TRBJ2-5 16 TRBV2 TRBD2 CASSRGLAGGLETQYF TGTGCCAGCAGTCGCGGACTAGCGGGAGGCCTAGAGACCCAGTACTTC
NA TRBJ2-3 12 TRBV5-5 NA CASSYDPNTQYF TGTGCCAGCAGCTACGACCCAAATACGCAGTATTTT
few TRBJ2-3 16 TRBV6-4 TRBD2 CASSDGSGRSTDTQYF TGTGCCAGCAGTGACGGGAGCGGGAGGTCCACAGATACGCAGTATTTT
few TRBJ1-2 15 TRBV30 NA CAWSVGRQGGYGYTF TGTGCCTGGAGTGTAGGTCGTCAGGGAGGCTATGGCTACACCTTC
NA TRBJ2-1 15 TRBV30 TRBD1 CAWNRGTGDSNEQFF TGTGCCTGGAACCGCGGGACAGGGGACAGCAATGAGCAGTTCTTC
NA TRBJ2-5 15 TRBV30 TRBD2 CAWSVRAGGQETQYF TGTGCCTGGAGTGTAAGGGCGGGGGGCCAAGAGACCCAGTACTTC
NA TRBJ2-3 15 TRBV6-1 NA CASSEGLHSTDTQYF TGTGCCAGCAGTGAAGGGCTACATAGCACAGATACGCAGTATTTT
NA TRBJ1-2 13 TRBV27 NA CASSPTVRTGYTF TGTGCCAGCAGTCCCACGGTCAGGACCGGCTACACCTTC